This T cell receptor (beta chain) was identified during a study of beta chain features in type 1 diabetes. Findings and caveats of the study: The study found fewer insertions and more deletions at VDJ junctions in type 1 diabetes patients. Any HLA type influence on TCRB rearrangement was left unresolved here. The naive, central memory and Treg TCRB repertoires looked more alike in patients than they did in healthy donors.

cDNA synthesis used the whole RNA isolate, giving expressed TCRB sequences. Some clones are missing from TCRdb's copy, which holds only in-frame ones; the method was immunoSEQ multiplex PCR. The sample holds about 180,000 clones; approximately 13% are singletons and the top ten take less than 0.7%. In all sorted populations, purity surpassed 95%. The junction had 6 bases not matched to a gene; V was cut back by 0 bases and J by 0 bases. The germline V gene has CDR1 SGDLS and CDR2 YYNGEE. The CDR3 extends over 17 amino acids. A remark on this clone: Its specificity is not known.

The chain links TRBV9 to TRBJ2-3; 8 nucleotides align to TRBD2. Sequenced material: central memory CD4+ T cells from blood. The TCR was taken from a woman aged 18-29 years in good health. This chain's CDR3 is CASSVGTSGGSTDTQYF. The CDR3 region has the DNA TGTGCCAGCAGCGTAGGAACTAGCGGAGGGAGCACAGATACGCAGTATTTT.